The entry below describes one T cell receptor beta chain. TCRdb analysed the RT-PCR reads with MiXCR anew, one entry per CDR3 protein. This table has 400,000 to 450,000 distinct CDR3 sequences, 16% appearing once. This sample is part of a study of patients and donors after allogeneic stem cell transplantation. CDR1 is SGHRS, CDR2 YFSETQ, per germline. The CDR3 sequence is 13 residues long. V was shortened by 3 bases and J by 4 bases, with 7 bases between the two germline ends. The rearrangement uses TRBV5-1 and TRBJ2-2, with D unresolved. The clonotype originates from a human donor who was either an allogeneic HSCT recipient or a stem cell or donor lymphocyte infusion donor (not recorded which). It is not recorded whose cells these are; they may come from a transplant donor. Sequenced sample: blood, either unsorted or a sorted T cell fraction (not recorded which). CDR3 coding DNA: TGCGCCAGCAGCTCCCGTAGCACCGGGGAGCTGTTTTTT. Its protein is CASSSRSTGELFF.